Each of the 22 T cell receptor beta chains below was sequenced from the same sample in a study of blood T cell repertoires in COVID-19. This table comes from immunoSEQ multiplex PCR, and its TCRdb copy is limited to in-frame clones, with some not included. The sample shows some 360,000 clones, about nine tenths of them seen only once. Input material: PBMCs or T cells enriched from blood (not recorded which). These receptors were taken from a woman in her thirties who had been exposed to COVID-19.

This chain uses TRBV24-1 with TRBJ2-2; no firm D call. The CDR3 consists of 13 residues. V lost 5 bases and J 4 bases, leaving 7 bases between the germline ends. Germline CDR1 and CDR2: KGHDR and SFDVKD. The CDR3 here is CATSALITGELFF. In DNA form, the CDR3 reads TGTGCCACCAGTGCTCTTATCACCGGGGAGCTGTTTTTT.

This chain links TRBV5-4 with TRBJ2-7, with 7 bases matching TRBD2. The V segment lost 4 bases and the J segment 3 bases; nucleotides outside the gene matches: 10. The CDR3 length is 15 residues. In germline, CDR1 is SGHNT, CDR2 YYREEE (reference sequence). Here the CDR3 DNA reads TGTGCCAGCAGCCAGGCTAGCGGAACAGTCTACGAGCAGTACTTC. This codes for CASSQASGTVYEQYF.

V and J are TRBV4-1 and TRBJ2-5; maybe TRBD1 (7 bases). V was pared by 4 bases and J by 1 base, with 16 bases between. From germline, CDR1 is MGHRA and CDR2 YSYEKL. The CDR3 runs 16 residues. The CDR3 loop reads CASSLLGGTAQETQYF. Written as DNA, the CDR3 is TGCGCCAGCAGCCTCTTAGGAGGGACAGCCCAAGAGACCCAGTACTTC.

The chain couples TRBV28 to TRBJ2-3, with D tentatively TRBD1 (6 bases). Trimming took off 6 bases at V and 2 bases at J, with 15 bases between the two ends. CDR1 is MDHEN, CDR2 SYDVKM, per germline. The CDR3 is made up of 15 amino acids. This CDR3 is CASSPGTHHTDTQYF. CDR3 DNA sequence: TGTGCCAGCAGCCCCGGGACACATCACACAGATACGCAGTATTTT.

V and J are TRBV5-1 and TRBJ1-3; 7 bases fit TRBD1. Germline V gene lookup returns CDR1 SGHRS and CDR2 YFSETQ. CDR3 length: 15 amino acids. V was pared by 2 bases and J by 4 bases, with 6 bases of the junction left unmatched. For the CDR3, the DNA is TGCGCCAGCAGCTTAGAGACAGGGACAGGAAACACCATATATTTT. Translation gives CASSLETGTGNTIYF.

This clone was detected only a few times. The V call is TRBV7-2, the J call TRBJ2-7; 12 positions match TRBD2. The length of the CDR3 is 16 residues. Germline loops: CDR1 SGHTA, CDR2 FQGNSA. V dropped 4 bases and J dropped 5; count of bases not matched to a gene: 9. The CDR3 DNA is TGTGCCAGCAGCTGGAGACTAGCGGGAGAGATCGACGAGCAGTACTTC. It is translated as CASSWRLAGEIDEQYF.

The chain combines TRBV12-5 with TRBJ1-6; a weak D match, TRBD1 (5 bases). V shed 2 bases and J shed 2 bases, with 10 bases lying between them. CDR3 length equals 16 residues. Per germline, CDR1 LGHNT and CDR2 FRNRAP. CDR3 nucleotides: TGTGCTAGTGGTTTGACGACAGAAACCTATAATTCACCCCTCCACTTT. Protein sequence: CASGLTTETYNSPLHF.

The chain uses TRBV9 and TRBJ2-3; 9 bases match TRBD2. The germline CDR1 and CDR2 sequences are SGDLS and YYNGEE. The CDR3 spans 16 residues. V lost 3 bases to trimming and J lost 2 bases; unmatched junction nucleotides: 7. The CDR3 spells CASSARLADNTDTQYF. CDR3 DNA: TGTGCCAGCAGCGCACGACTAGCGGATAACACAGATACGCAGTATTTT.

The genes are TRBV7-9 and TRBJ2-7; TRBD2 matches 10 bases. The V segment lost 6 bases and the J segment 4 bases; nucleotides outside the gene matches: 12. CDR1 and CDR2 (germline): SEHNR, FQNEAQ (reference sequence). The CDR3 consists of 16 residues. CDR3 loop: CASSTSGADGGYEQYF. DNA of the CDR3: TGTGCCAGCAGTACTAGCGGGGCGGATGGGGGGTACGAGCAGTACTTC.

The chain joins TRBV20-1 to TRBJ1-6, with a possible D match to TRBD1 (6 bases). The V and J ends lost 3 bases and 4 bases respectively, with 13 bases between them. The CDR3 has 15 residues. The V gene's germline CDR1 is DFQATT and CDR2 SNEGSKA (reference sequence). CDR3 coding DNA: TGCAGTGCTAGTCCCGACAGGTCGTATAATTCACCCCTCCACTTT. This translates into CSASPDRSYNSPLHF.

This clone was detected once. This chain joins TRBV5-1 and TRBJ1-1; TRBD1 matches at 8 bases. J lost 0 bases, V lost 0 bases, and 4 bases had no gene match. Germline V lookup: CDR1 SGHRS, CDR2 YFSETQ. This CDR3 is 16 amino acids long. Here the CDR3 reads CASSLGTGNMNTEAFF. The CDR3 DNA sequence: TGCGCCAGCAGCTTGGGGACAGGGAACATGAACACTGAAGCTTTCTTT.

Here the CDR3 DNA reads TGTGCCAGCAGACCCTATGGACTAAAAGAGACCCAGTACTTC. Translated, it gives CASRPYGLKETQYF. This chain links TRBV2 with TRBJ2-5; TRBD2 is a possible D gene (6 bases). The germline gives CDR1 SNHLY, CDR2 FYNNEI. With 6 bases removed from V and 3 bases from J, the gap between germline ends came to 14 bases. The CDR3 consists of 14 residues. The entire variable domain, with the rest obtained from reference TRBV2 and TRBJ2-5, is as follows: EPEVTQTPSHQVTQMGQEVILRCVPISNHLYFYWYRQILGQKVEFLVSFYNNEISEKSEIFDDQFSVERPDGSNFTLKIRSTKLEDSAMYFCASRPYGLKETQYFGPGTRLLVL.

This chain connects TRBV6-5 to TRBJ2-2, with TRBD1 matching 7 bases. V shed 2 bases and J 2 bases; nucleotides not matched to a gene: 2. CDR3 size: 15 residues. Germline CDR1 MNHEY, CDR2 SVGAGI. Here the CDR3 DNA reads TGTGCCAGCAGTTACCTAGGGGGCAACACCGGGGAGCTGTTTTTT. Encoded protein: CASSYLGGNTGELFF.

The chain uses TRBV5-1 and TRBJ2-7; D gene ambiguous. CDR1 and CDR2 from the germline V gene are SGHRS and YFSETQ. The CDR3 contains 13 residues. V was cut by 3 bases and J by 4 bases, with 11 bases left in between. CDR3 amino acids: CASSSPDGYEQYF. CDR3 nucleotides: TGCGCCAGCAGCTCACCAGACGGGTACGAGCAGTACTTC.

V is TRBV11-2 and J is TRBJ2-1; a possible D gene is TRBD2 (5 bases). The CDR3 runs to 14 residues. Germline V CDR1 and CDR2: SGHAT, FQNNGV. Trimming shortened V by 8 bases and J by 4 bases, and 15 bases separated the two germline ends. The CDR3 sequence: CASGPSGVYNEQFF. In nucleotides, the CDR3 is TGTGCCAGCGGACCTTCCGGGGTTTACAATGAGCAGTTCTTC.

The gene calls are TRBV2 and TRBJ2-1; weak D call: TRBD2 (5 bases). CDR1 and CDR2 (germline): SNHLY, FYNNEI. The CDR3 is 15 residues long. The germline V and J ends were trimmed by 6 bases and 5 bases, with 17 bases remaining between them. This CDR3 is CASRLLGSQNNEQFF. The CDR3 nucleotides read TGTGCCAGCAGGCTACTAGGGTCCCAGAACAATGAGCAGTTCTTC.

This clone was recorded once. The rearrangement joins TRBV18 to TRBJ2-1; 9 bases match TRBD1. Germline V lookup: CDR1 KGHSH, CDR2 LQKENI. The length of the CDR3 is 13 residues. Trimming cost V 8 bases and J 4 bases; bases outside gene matches: 3. DNA for the CDR3: TGTGCCAGCGCCGGGACAGGGTACAATGAGCAGTTCTTC. Its translation is CASAGTGYNEQFF.

The rearrangement joins TRBV9 to TRBJ1-6; D perhaps matches TRBD1 (6 bases). The CDR3 sequence is 16 residues long. Germline CDR1 and CDR2: SGDLS and YYNGEE. V lost 4 bases to trimming and J lost 10 bases, with 21 bases between them. The DNA of the CDR3 is TGTGCCAGCAGCTCCCCAGCTTCAGGGGCCGGCTCACCCCTCCACTTT. Translating it yields CASSSPASGAGSPLHF.

The rearrangement links TRBV6-1 to TRBJ1-1, with TRBD1 identical over 7 bases. Germline V gene lookup returns CDR1 MNHNS and CDR2 SASEGT. Germline trimming cut 5 bases from V and 0 bases from J; bases unmatched to any gene: 6. This CDR3 spans 15 amino acids. The CDR3 loop is CASSSGGNLNTEAFF. The CDR3 DNA reads as TGTGCCAGCAGTTCAGGGGGGAATTTGAACACTGAAGCTTTCTTT.

The chain combines TRBV6-5 with TRBJ2-7; 9 bases map to TRBD2. Losses at the gene ends were 4 bases for V and 10 bases for J; bases not matched to a gene: 17. This CDR3 contains 16 residues. Per germline, CDR1 MNHEY and CDR2 SVGAGI. CDR3 nucleotides: TGTGCCAGCAGTTCCCCGACGGGAGCGGGAGGTGCCGGTCAGTACTTC. Translating gives CASSSPTGAGGAGQYF.

The chain couples TRBV2 to TRBJ1-1; 9 bases map to TRBD1. The CDR3 extends over 11 amino acids. The germline V gene has CDR1 SNHLY and CDR2 FYNNEI. V trimming: 6 bases; J trimming: 13 bases; junction bases outside the gene matches: 6. The CDR3 protein is CASSPRQGVFF. The CDR3 region has the DNA TGTGCCAGCAGCCCCAGACAGGGGGTTTTCTTT.

Here the CDR3 reads CASSDGTGGLPSNQPQHF. The CDR3, as DNA: TGTGCCAGCAGTGATGGGACAGGGGGCCTTCCTAGCAATCAGCCCCAGCATTTT. The genes are TRBV6-4 and TRBJ1-5, with TRBD1 matching 12 bases. The CDR3 consists of 18 residues. Germline assignment: CDR1 MRHNA and CDR2 SNTAGT. V shed 3 bases, J shed 0 bases, and the junction held 6 bases outside the gene matches.